Sequencing of this T cell receptor (beta chain) was carried out in a study of long-term antiretroviral therapy in people with HIV (dated 2022 in TCRdb). About the study as a whole: The earliest samples were collected approximately a decade before the 2015 WHO recommendation for immediate ART, a period when ART was typically delayed until CD4 counts fell. Of the roughly 27 participants with HIV, eleven were female. From some 27 adults with confirmed HIV infection, the cohort provided approximately 190 cryopreserved PBMC samples, gathered serially across a mean of about six years (range 1-12). A retrospective serial study tested whether changes in peripheral blood TRB repertoire composition and diversity were associated with ART initiation and durable HIV suppression. No cross-contamination during QIAcube processing turned up in test extractions that ran a monoclonal T-cell line alongside 30 to 40 polyclonal samples. Findings and caveats that apply to the study as a whole: Because pre-ART samples had limited cell numbers, profiling was done on unsorted PBMC rather than on sorted CD4+ and CD8+ T cells. CDR3 length ranges in HIV repertoires were narrower than in controls, and network structure suggested an antigen-experienced repertoire with only a slight naive shift after ART. No data were available on ART adherence, viral resistance or therapy changes, limiting inferences about post-ART repertoire changes. Samples dated from 2004 to 2017, and the ART regimens used may be less effective than current ones. Since PBMC availability was limited, sequencing covered only the TCR beta chain, with no alpha chain pairing. Expanded TRB clones identified before ART initiation dominated the repertoire across all time points, though the dominance fluctuated and decreased in many PLHIV after ART. Starting ART was linked to a significant rise in TRB diversity, yet even with long-term ART the diversity remained significantly lower than in transplant donor controls.

Taken from cysteine to phenylalanine, the CDR3 has 14 residues. Of the read, only the CDR3 DNA is kept; its 42 bases are in frame from base 1. V is pared back by 6 bases and J by 2 bases, with 10 bases lying between the germline termini. Taken from the germline V gene, the CDR1 and CDR2 loops are SGHTA and FQGNSA. Comment on this clone: Its antigen specificity is not known. Base qualities are not provided; no much larger clone lies one nucleotide away.

Participants were included only if at least one PBMC sample before ART initiation and at least two post-ART samples were available. Treatment was received in the United States of America by all participants with HIV. Before DNA extraction, cryopreserved samples containing roughly 0.9-11 million PBMC were thawed and washed. At the time of the earliest PBMC sample, participants with HIV were aged between about 20 and 54 years. PBMC samples from each participant spanned 1-4 timepoints before ART initiation and 2-8 timepoints after ART initiation, with a median of 7 samples. For every participant, serial HIV viral load, CD4+ T-cell count, ART history and demographic data were obtained. Genomic DNA was extracted from unsorted PBMC with a Qiagen kit on a QIAcube, processed in batches of 12 samples. The immunoSEQ hsTCRB v3.0 assay was used at survey level resolution to sequence the TRB variable region. A depth of about 35,000-55,000 T-cell genomes per sample was targeted for TRB sequencing. Pooled TRB libraries were sequenced on an Illumina MiSeq with a v3 150-cycle kit. In the paper's pipeline: Analysis of repertoires was carried out in R inside a reproducible Nextflow workflow spanning QC, data transformation and analysis. LymphoSeq2, an R package for exploring AIRR-Seq data, was used to implement the custom analyses. A handful of samples that produced fewer than 5000 total TRB sequences were removed, so approximately 190 HIV repertoires were analyzed. Among the approximately 190 HIV repertoires that were kept, approximately 61 were collected before ART initiation and 120 to 140 were collected after ART initiation. Each repertoire was downsampled to 5000 TRB nucleotide sequences, and summary statistics were averaged across 100 downsampling iterations. Only TRB sequences with CDR3 regions of at least seven amino acids were retained for analysis. Diversity was assessed using a clonality score derived from Shannon entropy and using the Gini coefficient. In the repertoire networks, any two of the top 5000 CDR3 amino acid sequences were linked whenever the two sequences differed by an edit distance of one. GLIPH2 predicted antigen specificity groups and MHC restriction for TRB CDR3 amino acid sequences. CDR3 amino acid sequences were matched against VDJdb and McPAS-TCR to flag known CMV, EBV, HIV or tissue antigen associations. Pre-ART, post-ART and control groups were compared with Wilcoxon signed-rank tests and Holm-Bonferroni correction. TCRdb stores this immuneACCESS table with in-frame sequences only. Part of the clones is absent; in the studies checked, under half of the shortfall reflects unresolved V genes, and no reason is known for the rest. V, J and clone size derive from that table, while D and trimming were established from the DNA sequence. The sample data list about 17,000 clones, and over 75% of these were observed just once. Roughly 9.5% of the sample is taken by the ten largest.

The sequence joins TRBV7-2 to TRBJ2-2, with the D gene too uncertain to name. The receptor was isolated from a young man with HIV. The material was unsorted PBMCs, obtained 0.3 years after starting antiretroviral therapy. The nucleotide sequence reads TGTGCCAGCAGTCTCTGGCTCAACACCGGGGAGCTGTTTTTT. This codes for CASSLWLNTGELFF.